This T cell receptor (beta chain) was recovered during a study of metastatic and nonmetastatic thyroid tumors (dated by TCRdb to the early 2020s). About the study as a whole: The researchers compared repertoires between peripheral blood samples and tumor or nodule tissue samples from patients with malignant or benign thyroid disease.

The library was obtained by PCR. Instrument on record: Illumina HiSeq 4000. The TCR beta-chain CDR3 region of each patient was profiled by high-throughput sequencing. In the original analysis: CDR3 differences across clinicopathological groups were used to build a classifier for discriminating distant-metastatic papillary thyroid cancer patients. Repertoire diversity was assessed with the Shannon index, and tumor-blood repertoire similarity with the Morisita-Horn index. TCRdb ran its own pipeline on the public reads, namely fastp trimming at Q25 and MiXCR clone calling, and kept in-frame beta chains. The V and J calls here are based on TCRdb, not the publication. Within this sample are tens of thousands of clones, with less than 20% of them counted one time only. Of the sample, more than 10% is held by the ten largest clones. From the germline V gene, CDR1 is KGHSH and CDR2 is LQKENI. The CDR3 runs 13 amino acids, cysteine and phenylalanine included. The retained sequence is limited to the CDR3, 39 bases, with the frame set at the first base. Trimming takes 6 bases from V and 0 bases from J, and the germline ends sit 8 bases apart.

No patient had received any treatment before thyroid surgery. The study retrospectively analysed patient clinical samples collected from about 2012 to 2019 using T-cell receptor beta sequencing. Study-level results and caveats: In both blood and tumor samples, TCR beta diversity was reported to be significantly higher in malignant tumors than in benign nodules.

In this sample, this clone turned up many times. What this receptor recognizes is not known. No base quality values were provided; no much bigger clone lies one nucleotide off. Recombination connected TRBV18 to TRBJ1-1; there is no confident call for the D gene. This clonotype was sampled from a female donor with papillary thyroid cancer or a benign thyroid nodule (not recorded which). Some clones in this sample may be carry-over from other donors' samples. Sequencing was performed on blood. The CDR3 amino acid sequence is: CASSGDMNTEAFF. The sequenced DNA: TGTGCCAGCTCCGGTGATATGAACACTGAAGCTTTCTTT.